The next 21 T cell receptor beta chains were all read from a single sample in a study of CD8 T cells in ankylosing spondylitis. In TCRdb, the 5' RACE reads were re-called with MiXCR into one record per CDR3 protein. The repertoire holds 150,000 to 200,000 distinct CDR3 sequences, with roughly 13% as singletons. Sequenced input: blood, either unsorted or a sorted T cell fraction (not recorded which). The receptor source for this set is a female donor with ankylosing spondylitis or in good health (not recorded which).

This clonotype has at least ten counts. The CDR3 DNA reads TGTGCCAGCAGCTTAAACAGGGAGGCGGCTGAAGCTTTCTTT. This codes for CASSLNREAAEAFF. The chain couples TRBV7-3 to TRBJ1-1; D possibly corresponds to TRBD1 (6 bases). The CDR3 consists of 14 residues. Trimming took 1 base from V and 6 from J, leaving 12 bases between them. Germline CDR1 SGHTA, CDR2 FQGTGA.

The table lists this clonotype with many counts. This chain connects TRBV5-1 to TRBJ1-1; D is ambiguous. Trimming cost V 0 bases and J 1 base, with 7 bases left between them. The CDR3 spans 14 residues. Germline loops: CDR1 SGHRS, CDR2 YFSETQ. The CDR3 sequence: CASSLAQTNTEAFF. The CDR3 region has the DNA TGCGCCAGCAGCTTGGCACAAACGAACACTGAAGCTTTCTTT.

This rearrangement joins TRBV7-8 to TRBJ2-2; 8 bases map to TRBD2. The CDR3 sequence is 15 residues long. J gave up 7 bases and V 2 bases, and 6 bases lay outside the gene matches. Germline V lookup: CDR1 SGHVS, CDR2 FQNEAQ. As DNA, the CDR3 is TGTGCCAGCAGCTTAACAGCGGGAGTTATCGGGGAGCTGTTTTTT. Residues: CASSLTAGVIGELFF.

The chain employs TRBV24-1 and TRBJ2-3, with D perhaps matching TRBD1 (6 bases). V was pared by 3 bases and J by 3 bases, with 15 bases between. The germline V gene has CDR1 KGHDR and CDR2 SFDVKD. The CDR3 loop spans 16 amino acids. This CDR3 is CATSDDYRDRTDTQYF. In nucleotides, the CDR3 is TGTGCCACCAGTGATGACTACAGGGATAGGACAGATACGCAGTATTTT.

This rearrangement joins TRBV7-9 to TRBJ1-1, with D possibly TRBD1 on 5 matching bases. V was pared by 5 bases and J by 1 base, with 14 bases between. The CDR3 extends over 15 amino acids. Germline CDR1 reads SEHNR; CDR2 reads FQNEAQ (reference sequence). CDR3 DNA: TGTGCCAGCAGCCCAGTCTGGGACGGGAACACTGAAGCTTTCTTT. Protein sequence: CASSPVWDGNTEAFF.

The sample holds a few counts of this clonotype. The chain combines TRBV20-1 with TRBJ1-5; tentatively, D is TRBD1 (5 bases). Deletions cut 6 bases from V and 7 bases from J, with 25 bases between. The V gene's germline CDR1 is DFQATT and CDR2 SNEGSKA (reference sequence). The length of the CDR3 is 16 residues. DNA of the CDR3: TGCAGTGCGCCAGTCGGTGGTACGGGGACGGGGCAGCCCCAGCATTTT. Protein: CSAPVGGTGTGQPQHF.

This clonotype came up many times. This chain joins TRBV12-3 or TRBV12-4 and TRBJ1-5, with unresolved D. The V end lost 6 bases, the J end lost 7 bases, and 13 bases lay between the germline ends. The CDR3 has 13 amino acids. CDR3 in amino acids: CASSGRWEQPQHF. The DNA for the CDR3 is TGTGCCAGCAGCGGTAGATGGGAACAGCCCCAGCATTTT.

This clonotype has at least ten counts. The J gene is TRBJ1-2, the V gene TRBV12-3 or TRBV12-4; no clear D. The CDR3 has 12 amino acids. V was trimmed by 6 bases and J by 3 bases, leaving 8 bases between them. CDR3 loop: CASSPGHYGYTF. In nucleotides, the CDR3 is TGTGCCAGCAGCCCTGGCCACTATGGCTACACCTTC.

This clonotype was seen only a few times. The V gene is TRBV5-1, the J gene TRBJ2-7, with D uncertain. The CDR3 is 14 amino acids. Per germline, CDR1 SGHRS and CDR2 YFSETQ. V shed 4 bases and J shed 5 bases, with 16 bases lying between them. DNA of the CDR3: TGCGCCAGCAGCAACTCCAGGCAGGACGACGAGCAGTACTTC. It is translated as CASSNSRQDDEQYF.

The chain combines TRBV4-3 with TRBJ1-6; D is undetermined. Germline V gene data show CDR1 as LGHNA and CDR2 as YSLEER. The CDR3 sequence is 16 residues long. V lost 0 bases to trimming and J lost 10 bases, with 16 bases between them. CDR3 in amino acids: CASSQDNAGLGSPLHF. The DNA of the CDR3 is TGCGCCAGCAGCCAAGATAATGCGGGGTTGGGATCACCCCTCCACTTT.

This clonotype was observed at least ten times. The chain combines TRBV9 with TRBJ2-1; 10 bases fit TRBD2. CDR1 is SGDLS, CDR2 YYNGEE, per germline. The CDR3 spans 15 residues. The ends lost 2 bases at V and 5 bases at J; junction bases unmatched: 4. Written as DNA, the CDR3 is TGTGCCAGCAGCGTGGGACTAGCGCCCGACAATGAGCAGTTCTTC. Encoded protein: CASSVGLAPDNEQFF.

This clonotype appeared many times. The chain has TRBV29-1 and TRBJ2-1; D unclear. The germline V and J ends were trimmed by 3 bases and 0 bases, with 9 bases remaining between them. This CDR3 is 14 amino acids long. CDR1 is SQVTM, CDR2 ANQGSEA, per germline. CDR3 residues: CSVDRPSSYNEQFF. CDR3 nucleotide sequence: TGCAGCGTTGATCGGCCTAGCTCCTACAATGAGCAGTTCTTC.

A word on this clonotype: The conserved phenylalanine or tryptophan is not found at the CDR3 terminus, so this likely reflects a read error. The genes are TRBV28 and TRBJ1-2, with D perhaps matching TRBD1 (5 bases). Germline V gene lookup returns CDR1 MDHEN and CDR2 SYDVKM. This CDR3 region has 16 residues. The CDR3 sequence is CASRGGSYLKGYGYTL. DNA for the CDR3: TGTGCCAGCAGGGGGGGGTCTTACCTTAAAGGCTATGGGTACACCCTC.

There are many counts of this clonotype. The chain couples TRBV7-6 to TRBJ2-3; no firm D call. V lost 1 base to trimming and J lost 0 bases, with 8 bases between them. Germline CDR1 and CDR2: SGHVS and FNYEAQ. The length of the CDR3 is 15 residues. The CDR3 here is CASSLGPTSTDTQYF. CDR3 nucleotides: TGTGCCAGCAGCTTAGGACCGACTAGCACAGATACGCAGTATTTT.

The CDR3 region is CASSPRKGSTEAFF. The CDR3 DNA is TGTGCCAGCAGCCCCCGAAAGGGGAGCACTGAAGCTTTCTTT. The V gene is TRBV7-2, the J gene TRBJ1-1, with a possible D match to TRBD1 (5 bases). This CDR3 contains 14 residues. Trimming pared 5 bases from V and 4 bases from J, leaving 14 bases between. Germline CDR1 SGHTA, CDR2 FQGNSA.

In this sample, this clonotype turned up many times. The CDR3 loop is CASSARGGAVYGYTF. Written as DNA, the CDR3 is TGTGCCAGCAGTGCCCGAGGGGGGGCGGTCTATGGCTACACCTTC. The chain combines TRBV28 with TRBJ1-2, with D perhaps matching TRBD1 (6 bases). This CDR3 comprises 15 residues. The germline V gene encodes CDR1 MDHEN and CDR2 SYDVKM. The V end was cut by 5 bases, the J end by 4 bases, with 17 bases between.

This clonotype showed up many times. In nucleotides, the CDR3 is TGCGCCAGCAGCCCACTCCTATACAATGAGCAGTTCTTC. Residues: CASSPLLYNEQFF. The chain uses TRBV5-1 and TRBJ2-1; D not resolved. Trimming cost V 4 bases and J 4 bases, with 9 bases left between them. The CDR3 consists of 13 residues. The germline CDR1 and CDR2 sequences are SGHRS and YFSETQ.

This clonotype appeared many times. The rearrangement links TRBV12-3 or TRBV12-4 to TRBJ1-6, with D maybe TRBD1 (6 bases). Trimming stripped 3 bases from V and 6 bases from J, with 12 bases between. The CDR3 runs 15 residues. CDR3 protein: CASSFAGASNSPLHF. The CDR3 DNA is TGTGCCAGCAGTTTTGCAGGGGCGAGTAATTCACCCCTCCACTTT.

This clonotype appeared many times. V and J are TRBV20-1 and TRBJ2-5; no definite D call. Germline CDR1 and CDR2: DFQATT and SNEGSKA (reference sequence). CDR3 length equals 14 residues. Deletions cut 2 bases from V and 1 base from J, with 11 bases between. The DNA for the CDR3 is TGCAGTGCTAGAACCACCGGAACCCAAGAGACCCAGTACTTC. It is translated as CSARTTGTQETQYF.

This clonotype appeared many times. This rearrangement joins TRBV4-1 to TRBJ1-4; no definite D call. Deletions cut 4 bases from V and 4 bases from J, with 7 bases between. The CDR3 spans 13 residues. The germline V gene has CDR1 MGHRA and CDR2 YSYEKL. CDR3 region: CASSPYSNEKLFF. CDR3 DNA sequence: TGCGCCAGCAGCCCATACAGTAATGAAAAACTGTTTTTT.

There are many counts of this clonotype. The chain uses TRBV4-1 and TRBJ1-1; TRBD1 aligns across 8 bases. Germline CDR1 is MGHRA and CDR2 is YSYEKL. V gave up 9 bases and J gave up 0 bases; unmatched junction bases: 3. This CDR3 region has 13 residues. The DNA of the CDR3 is TGCGCCAGTAAACAGGGGGTGAACACTGAAGCTTTCTTT. This sequence encodes CASKQGVNTEAFF.